This TCR beta chain was captured in a study of somatic mutations in cytotoxic T cells in rheumatoid arthritis. General study points: Rheumatoid arthritis patients showed slight TRBV07 underrepresentation, unadjusted for multiple comparisons.

For this clone: Its antigen is as yet unknown.

This CDR3 is 16 amino acids long. The protocol was immunoSEQ multiplex PCR, while the TCRdb copy is restricted to in-frame clones and leaves out a portion. This sample has fewer than 25,000 clones; about four fifths occur once, and the top ten carry approximately 10%. This sequence joins TRBV21-1 and TRBJ2-2; the table's TRBD2 call for D was not verified on the DNA. TRBV21-1 is a pseudogene. The TCR was taken from an adult with rheumatoid arthritis. Sequenced: CD8+ T cells sorted from blood. The CDR3, as DNA: TGTGCCAGCAGCAAACGAAAGCGGGAGGGGACCGGGGAGCTGTTTTTT. It specifies CASSKRKREGTGELFF.